The entry below describes one TCR beta chain. CDR3 length: 15 amino acids. Germline trimming cut 4 bases from V and 7 bases from J; bases unmatched to any gene: 8. The germline V gene has CDR1 KGHDR and CDR2 SFDVKD. These data are taken from a study of blood T cell repertoires in COVID-19. The wider study: The samples span acute and convalescent COVID-19 from the United States, Italy and Spain. From T cells, B-cell-depleted T cells, or PBMCs came the material, which was cDNA or gDNA.

Per the original methods: Amplification of reference gene primers provided the estimated nucleated cell counts. Data came from immunoSEQ multiplex PCR; TCRdb stores just in-frame clones and leaves some out. V and J calls and clone size are copied from that table; D and trimming were computed from the DNA. The sample shows approximately 150,000 clones, roughly 77% of them seen only once. The chain has TRBV24-1 and TRBJ2-1; the match to TRBD1 covers 8 bases. This sequence originates from a man aged 55 to 70 with acute or convalescent COVID-19. The sample was peripheral blood. The DNA of the CDR3 is TGTGCCACCAGTGAGGGGCAGGGGGCGCTTAATGAGCAGTTCTTC. This encodes CATSEGQGALNEQFF.